Listed below are T cell receptor beta chains from one sample, sequenced in a study of CD8 T cells in ankylosing spondylitis. TCRdb independently ran MiXCR on the 5' RACE reads; one entry per CDR3 protein. This sample has 700,000 or so distinct CDR3 sequences; about 20% occur once, and the top ten carry under 20%. The sample taken for sequencing was blood, either unsorted or a sorted T cell fraction (not recorded which). Receptor source: a male donor with ankylosing spondylitis. The CDR3 runs from the conserved cysteine through the conserved F or W. The order of the fields is D gene, clone size, J gene, V gene, CDR3 protein, CDR3 DNA. The D gene is left open where the match is weak. Rows may omit the clone size; those that give it use once, few, many or a size class.

D: TRBD2; size: few; J: TRBJ2-3; V: TRBV5-1; CDR3: CASSLLSSGRASTDTQYF; DNA: TGCGCCAGCAGCTTGTTGTCTAGCGGGAGGGCAAGCACAGATACGCAGTATTTT
D: .; size: few; J: TRBJ2-1; V: TRBV13; CDR3: CASSLGHSVYNEQFF; DNA: TGTGCCAGCAGCTTAGGGCACTCCGTCTACAATGAGCAGTTCTTC
D: .; size: .; J: TRBJ2-1; V: TRBV20-1; CDR3: CSAQVGGRGPQFF; DNA: TGCAGTGCGCAGGTCGGTGGGCGGGGGCCCCAGTTCTTC
D: .; size: .; J: TRBJ2-3; V: TRBV13; CDR3: CASSIPADTQYF; DNA: TGTGCCAGCAGCATACCTGCAGATACGCAGTATTTT
D: TRBD1; size: few; J: TRBJ1-1; V: TRBV10-2; CDR3: CASRPGQEYTEAFF; DNA: TGCGCCAGCAGGCCGGGACAGGAGTACACTGAAGCTTTCTTT
D: .; size: many; J: TRBJ1-1; V: TRBV3-1; CDR3: CASRSRPLNTEAFF; DNA: TGTGCCAGCAGGTCCCGACCCTTGAACACTGAAGCTTTCTTT
D: .; size: .; J: TRBJ1-2; V: TRBV7-9; CDR3: CASSGGTWEDYGYTF; DNA: TGTGCCAGCAGCGGCGGGACTTGGGAGGACTATGGCTACACCTTC
D: .; size: .; J: TRBJ2-5; V: TRBV6-2/TRBV6-3; CDR3: CASSPTLPETQYF; DNA: TGTGCCAGCAGCCCGACCCTTCCAGAGACCCAGTACTTC
D: .; size: few; J: TRBJ2-1; V: TRBV29-1; CDR3: CSALGMDYTYNEQFF; DNA: TGCAGCGCCCTAGGAATGGACTACACCTACAATGAGCAGTTCTTC
D: TRBD1; size: .; J: TRBJ1-1; V: TRBV5-1; CDR3: CASSAGTASMNTEAFF; DNA: TGCGCCAGCAGCGCAGGGACAGCTTCGATGAACACTGAAGCTTTCTTT
D: .; size: .; J: TRBJ1-1; V: TRBV12-3/TRBV12-4; CDR3: CASTHPPEAFF; DNA: TGTGCCAGCACCCACCCGCCTGAAGCTTTCTTT
D: TRBD1; size: .; J: TRBJ1-3; V: TRBV12-3/TRBV12-4; CDR3: CASSHGTGGDRSGNTIYF; DNA: TGTGCCAGCAGCCACGGGACAGGGGGCGACCGCTCTGGAAACACCATATATTTT
D: TRBD1; size: many; J: TRBJ2-1; V: TRBV7-9; CDR3: CASSLVAGTGPRSNYNEQFF; DNA: TGTGCCAGCAGCTTAGTCGCTGGGACAGGCCCTCGAAGTAACTACAATGAGCAGTTCTTC
D: TRBD2; size: .; J: TRBJ2-2; V: TRBV11-2; CDR3: CASSLASTLAGRNTGELFF; DNA: TGTGCCAGCAGCTTAGCTTCTACGCTAGCGGGAAGGAACACCGGGGAGCTGTTTTTT
D: .; size: few; J: TRBJ2-3; V: TRBV4-1; CDR3: CASSQVQLGGGTDTQYF; DNA: TGCGCCAGCAGCCAAGTTCAGCTCGGCGGGGGCACAGATACGCAGTATTTT
D: .; size: few; J: TRBJ1-5; V: TRBV11-1; CDR3: CASSPGINQPQHF; DNA: TGTGCCAGCAGCCCGGGGATCAATCAGCCCCAGCATTTT